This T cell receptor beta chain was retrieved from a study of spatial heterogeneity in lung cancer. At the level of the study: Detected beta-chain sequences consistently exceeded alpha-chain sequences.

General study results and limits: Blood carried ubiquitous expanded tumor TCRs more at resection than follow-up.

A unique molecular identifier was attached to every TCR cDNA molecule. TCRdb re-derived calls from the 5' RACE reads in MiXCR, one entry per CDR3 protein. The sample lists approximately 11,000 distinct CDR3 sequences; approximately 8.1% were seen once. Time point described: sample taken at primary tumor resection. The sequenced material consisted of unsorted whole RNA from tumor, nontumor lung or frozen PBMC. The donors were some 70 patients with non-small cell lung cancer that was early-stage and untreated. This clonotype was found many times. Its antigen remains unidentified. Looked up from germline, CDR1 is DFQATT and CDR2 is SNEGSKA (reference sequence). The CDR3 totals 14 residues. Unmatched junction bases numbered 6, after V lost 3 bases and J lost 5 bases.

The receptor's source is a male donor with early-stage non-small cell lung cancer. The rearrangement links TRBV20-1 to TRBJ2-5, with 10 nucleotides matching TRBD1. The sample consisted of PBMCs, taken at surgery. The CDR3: CSASGTGAWETQYF. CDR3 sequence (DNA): TGCAGTGCTAGCGGGACAGGGGCATGGGAGACCCAGTACTTC.